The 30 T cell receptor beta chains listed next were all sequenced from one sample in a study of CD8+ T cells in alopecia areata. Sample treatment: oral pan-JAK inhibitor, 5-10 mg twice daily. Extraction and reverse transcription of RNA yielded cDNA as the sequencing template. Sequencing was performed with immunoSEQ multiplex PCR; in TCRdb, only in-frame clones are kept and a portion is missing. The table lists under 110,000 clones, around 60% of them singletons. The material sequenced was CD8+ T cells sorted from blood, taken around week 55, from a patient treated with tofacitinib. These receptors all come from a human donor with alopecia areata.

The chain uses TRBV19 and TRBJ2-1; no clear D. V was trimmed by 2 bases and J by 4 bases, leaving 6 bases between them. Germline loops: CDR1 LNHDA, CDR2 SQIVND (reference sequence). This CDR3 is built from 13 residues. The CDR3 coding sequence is TGTGCCAGTAGTATAACGGATTACAATGAGCAGTTCTTC. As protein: CASSITDYNEQFF.

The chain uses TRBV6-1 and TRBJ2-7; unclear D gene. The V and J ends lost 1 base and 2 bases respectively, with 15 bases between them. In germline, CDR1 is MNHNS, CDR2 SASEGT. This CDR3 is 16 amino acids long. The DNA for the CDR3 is TGTGCCAGCAGTGAAGTATCTTTAAGGGATCCCTACGAGCAGTACTTC. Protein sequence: CASSEVSLRDPYEQYF.

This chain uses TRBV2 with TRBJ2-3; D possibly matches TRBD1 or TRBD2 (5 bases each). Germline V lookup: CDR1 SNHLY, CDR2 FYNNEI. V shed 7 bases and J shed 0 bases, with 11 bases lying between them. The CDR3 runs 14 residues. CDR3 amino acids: CASTPGRSTDTQYF. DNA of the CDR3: TGTGCCAGCACCCCGGGACGCAGCACAGATACGCAGTATTTT.

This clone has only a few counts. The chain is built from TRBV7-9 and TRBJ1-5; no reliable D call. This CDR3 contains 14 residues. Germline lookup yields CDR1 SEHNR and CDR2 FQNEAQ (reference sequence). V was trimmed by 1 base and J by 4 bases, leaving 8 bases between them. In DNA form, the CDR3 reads TGTGCCAGCAGCTTAGGGGGTCCTAATCAGCCCCAGCATTTT. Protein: CASSLGGPNQPQHF.

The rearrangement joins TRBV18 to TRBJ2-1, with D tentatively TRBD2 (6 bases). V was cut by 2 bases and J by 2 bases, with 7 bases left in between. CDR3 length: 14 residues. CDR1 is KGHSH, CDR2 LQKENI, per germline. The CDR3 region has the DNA TGTGCCAGCTCACCAGGCGGGGCCTACAATGAGCAGTTCTTC. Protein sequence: CASSPGGAYNEQFF.

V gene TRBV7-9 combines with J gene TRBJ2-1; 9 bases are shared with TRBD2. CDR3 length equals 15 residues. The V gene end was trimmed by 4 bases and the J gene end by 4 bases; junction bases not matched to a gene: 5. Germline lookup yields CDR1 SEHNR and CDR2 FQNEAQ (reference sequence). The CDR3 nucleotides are TGTGCCAGCAGCTCCCGACTAGCGGTGTACAATGAGCAGTTCTTC. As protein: CASSSRLAVYNEQFF. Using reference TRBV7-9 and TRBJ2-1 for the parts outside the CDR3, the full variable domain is DTGVSQNPRHKITKRGQNVTFRCDPISEHNRLYWYRQTLGQGPEFLTYFQNEAQLEKSRLLSDRFSAERPKGSFSTLEIQRTEQGDSAMYLCASSSRLAVYNEQFFGPGTRLTVL.

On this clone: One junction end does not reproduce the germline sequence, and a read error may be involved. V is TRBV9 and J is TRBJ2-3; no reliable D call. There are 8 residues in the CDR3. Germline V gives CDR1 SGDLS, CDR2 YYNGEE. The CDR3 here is CASSVRDF. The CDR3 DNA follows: TGTGCCAGCAGCGTACGCGATTTT.

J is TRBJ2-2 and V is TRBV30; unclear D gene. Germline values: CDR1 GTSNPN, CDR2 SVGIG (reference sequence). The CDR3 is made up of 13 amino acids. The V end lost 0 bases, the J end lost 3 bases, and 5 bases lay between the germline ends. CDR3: CAWSVLDTGELFF. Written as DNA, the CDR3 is TGTGCCTGGAGTGTTTTAGACACCGGGGAGCTGTTTTTT.

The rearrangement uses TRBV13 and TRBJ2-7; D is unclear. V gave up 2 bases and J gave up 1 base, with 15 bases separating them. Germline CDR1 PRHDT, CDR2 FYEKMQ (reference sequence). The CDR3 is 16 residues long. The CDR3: CASSLSRGQESYEQYF. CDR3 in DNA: TGTGCCAGCAGCTTAAGCCGAGGTCAGGAGTCCTACGAGCAGTACTTC.

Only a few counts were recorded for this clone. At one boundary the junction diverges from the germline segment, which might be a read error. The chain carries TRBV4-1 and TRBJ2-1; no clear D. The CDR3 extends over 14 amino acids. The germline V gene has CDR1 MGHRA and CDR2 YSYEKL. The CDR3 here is CASTQYLGFNEQFF. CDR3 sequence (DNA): TGCGCCAGCACCCAATATCTCGGGTTTAACGAGCAGTTCTTC.

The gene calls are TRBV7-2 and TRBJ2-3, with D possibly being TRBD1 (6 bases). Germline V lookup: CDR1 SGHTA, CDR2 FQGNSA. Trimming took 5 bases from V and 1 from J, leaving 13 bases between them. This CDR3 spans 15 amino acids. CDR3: CASSQGTRRTDTQYF. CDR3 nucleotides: TGTGCCAGCAGCCAAGGGACACGCCGCACAGATACGCAGTATTTT.

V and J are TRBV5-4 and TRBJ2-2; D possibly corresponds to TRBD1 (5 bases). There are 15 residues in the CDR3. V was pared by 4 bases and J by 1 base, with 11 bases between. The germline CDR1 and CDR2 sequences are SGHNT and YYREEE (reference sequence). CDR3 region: CASSTVTGNTGELFF. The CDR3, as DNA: TGTGCCAGCAGCACCGTAACAGGGAACACCGGGGAGCTGTTTTTT.

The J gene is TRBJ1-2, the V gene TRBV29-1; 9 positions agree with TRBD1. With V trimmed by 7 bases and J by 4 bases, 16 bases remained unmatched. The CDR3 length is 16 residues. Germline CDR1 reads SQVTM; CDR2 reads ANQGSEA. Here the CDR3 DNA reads TGCAGCGCACAGGGGGCCCTTGCCCAGTCCATCTATGGCTACACCTTC. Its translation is CSAQGALAQSIYGYTF.

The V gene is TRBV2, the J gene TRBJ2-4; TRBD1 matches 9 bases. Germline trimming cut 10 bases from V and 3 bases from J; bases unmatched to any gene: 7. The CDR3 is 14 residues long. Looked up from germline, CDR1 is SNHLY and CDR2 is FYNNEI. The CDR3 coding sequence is TGTGCCACCACACAGGGGGCTGGCAAAAACATTCAGTACTTC. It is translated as CATTQGAGKNIQYF.

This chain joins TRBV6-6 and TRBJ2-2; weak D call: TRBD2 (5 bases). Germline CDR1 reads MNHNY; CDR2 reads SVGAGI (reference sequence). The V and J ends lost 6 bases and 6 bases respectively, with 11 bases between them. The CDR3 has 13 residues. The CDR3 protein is CASSLDGAGELFF. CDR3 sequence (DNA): TGTGCCAGCAGCCTCGACGGGGCCGGGGAGCTGTTTTTT.

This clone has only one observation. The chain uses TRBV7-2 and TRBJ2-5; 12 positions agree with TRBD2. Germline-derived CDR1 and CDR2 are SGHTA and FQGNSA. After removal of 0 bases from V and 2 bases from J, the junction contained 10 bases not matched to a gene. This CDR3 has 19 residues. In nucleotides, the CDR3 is TGTGCCAGCAGCTTAGCCCCCCCCAGGCTAGCGGGGGGGCAAGAGACCCAGTACTTC. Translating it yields CASSLAPPRLAGGQETQYF.

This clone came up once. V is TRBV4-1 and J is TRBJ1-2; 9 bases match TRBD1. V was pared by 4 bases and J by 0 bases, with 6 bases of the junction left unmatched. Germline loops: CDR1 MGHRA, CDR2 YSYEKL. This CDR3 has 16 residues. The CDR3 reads CASSLSGTGSNYGYTF. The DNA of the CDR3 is TGCGCCAGCAGCCTCTCCGGGACAGGGTCTAACTATGGCTACACCTTC.

The CDR3 loop is CASSYSNWDEQFF. The CDR3 DNA reads TGTGCCAGCAGTTACTCGAATTGGGATGAGCAGTTCTTC. The chain couples TRBV6-5 to TRBJ2-1; D gene uncertain. Trimming cost V 0 bases and J 8 bases, with 8 bases left between them. The CDR3 has 13 amino acids. Germline V gene sequence: CDR1 MNHEY, CDR2 SVGAGI.

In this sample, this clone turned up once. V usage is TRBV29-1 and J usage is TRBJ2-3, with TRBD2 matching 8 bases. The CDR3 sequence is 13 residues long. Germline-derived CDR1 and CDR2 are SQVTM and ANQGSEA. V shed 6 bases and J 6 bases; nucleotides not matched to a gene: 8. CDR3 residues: CSVPGEREDTQYF. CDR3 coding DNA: TGCAGCGTCCCCGGAGAGCGGGAGGATACGCAGTATTTT.

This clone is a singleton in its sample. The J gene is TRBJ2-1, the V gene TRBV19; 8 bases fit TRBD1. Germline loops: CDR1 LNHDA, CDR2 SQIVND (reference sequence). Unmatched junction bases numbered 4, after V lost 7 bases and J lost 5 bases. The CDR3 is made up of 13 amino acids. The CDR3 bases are TGTGCCAGTACCGGACAGGGAAACAATGAGCAGTTCTTC. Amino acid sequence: CASTGQGNNEQFF.

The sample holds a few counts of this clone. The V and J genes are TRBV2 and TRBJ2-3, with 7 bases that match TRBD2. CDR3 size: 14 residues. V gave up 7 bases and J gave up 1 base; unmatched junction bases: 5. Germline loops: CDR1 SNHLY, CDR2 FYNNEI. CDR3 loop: CASTPGGGTDTQYF. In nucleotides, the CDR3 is TGTGCCAGCACTCCGGGAGGCGGCACAGATACGCAGTATTTT. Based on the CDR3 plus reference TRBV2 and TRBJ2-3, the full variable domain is EPEVTQTPSHQVTQMGQEVILRCVPISNHLYFYWYRQILGQKVEFLVSFYNNEISEKSEIFDDQFSVERPDGSNFTLKIRSTKLEDSAMYFCASTPGGGTDTQYFGPGTRLTVL.

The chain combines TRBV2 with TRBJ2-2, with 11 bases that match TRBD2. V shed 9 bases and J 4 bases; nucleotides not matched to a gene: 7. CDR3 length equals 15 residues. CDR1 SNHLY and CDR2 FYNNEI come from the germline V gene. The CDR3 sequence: CARSGLADFTGELFF. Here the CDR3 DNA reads TGTGCCAGATCGGGACTAGCGGATTTCACCGGGGAGCTGTTTTTT.

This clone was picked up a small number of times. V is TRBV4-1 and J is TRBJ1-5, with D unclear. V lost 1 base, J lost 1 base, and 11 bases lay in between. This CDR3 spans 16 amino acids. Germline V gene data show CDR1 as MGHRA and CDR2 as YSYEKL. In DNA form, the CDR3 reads TGCGCCAGCAGCCAAGTCGGACGTAGGAGCAATCAGCCCCAGCATTTT. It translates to CASSQVGRRSNQPQHF.

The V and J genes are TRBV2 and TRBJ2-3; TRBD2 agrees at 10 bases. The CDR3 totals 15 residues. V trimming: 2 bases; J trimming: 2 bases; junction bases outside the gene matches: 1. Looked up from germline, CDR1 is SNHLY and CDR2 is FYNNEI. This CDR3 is CASSETSGTTDTQYF. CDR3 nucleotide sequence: TGTGCCAGCAGTGAAACTAGCGGGACCACAGATACGCAGTATTTT.

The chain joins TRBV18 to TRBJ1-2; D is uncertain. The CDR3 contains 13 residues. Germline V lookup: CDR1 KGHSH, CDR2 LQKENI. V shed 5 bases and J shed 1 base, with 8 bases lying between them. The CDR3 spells CASSSELNYGYTF. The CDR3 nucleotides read TGTGCCAGCTCATCCGAACTTAACTATGGCTACACCTTC.

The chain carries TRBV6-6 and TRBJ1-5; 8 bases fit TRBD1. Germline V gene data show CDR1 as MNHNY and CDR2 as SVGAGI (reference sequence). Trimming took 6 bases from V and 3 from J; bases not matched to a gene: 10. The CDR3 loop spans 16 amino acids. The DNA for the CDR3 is TGTGCCAGCAGCCGTTTTGGGACAGGAGACAATCAGCCCCAGCATTTT. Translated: CASSRFGTGDNQPQHF.

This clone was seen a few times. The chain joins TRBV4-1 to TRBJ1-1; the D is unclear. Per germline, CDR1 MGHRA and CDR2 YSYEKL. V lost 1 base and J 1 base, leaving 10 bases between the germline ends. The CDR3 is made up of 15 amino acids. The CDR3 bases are TGCGCCAGCAGCCAAGGGGCGGCAGCGAACACTGAAGCTTTCTTT. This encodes CASSQGAAANTEAFF.

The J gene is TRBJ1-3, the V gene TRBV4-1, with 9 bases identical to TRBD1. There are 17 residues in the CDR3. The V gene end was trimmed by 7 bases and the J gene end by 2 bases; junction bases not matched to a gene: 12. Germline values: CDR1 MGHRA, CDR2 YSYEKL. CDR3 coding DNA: TGCGCCAGCAAGAACTTCGCCCGGGACAGGGCTGGAAACACCATATATTTT. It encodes CASKNFARDRAGNTIYF.

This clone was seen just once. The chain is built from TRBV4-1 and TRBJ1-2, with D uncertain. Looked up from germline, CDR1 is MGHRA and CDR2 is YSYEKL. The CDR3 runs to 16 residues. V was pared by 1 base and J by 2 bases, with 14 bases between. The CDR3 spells CASSQGPFPTNYGYTF. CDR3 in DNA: TGCGCCAGCAGCCAAGGCCCCTTTCCAACCAACTATGGCTACACCTTC.

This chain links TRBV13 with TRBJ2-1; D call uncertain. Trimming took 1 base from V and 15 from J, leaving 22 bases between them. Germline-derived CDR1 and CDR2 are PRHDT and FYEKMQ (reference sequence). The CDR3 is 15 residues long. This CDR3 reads CASSLVLAPPGILFF. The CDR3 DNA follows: TGTGCCAGCAGCTTAGTACTGGCCCCACCTGGCATCCTGTTCTTC.